A single sample gave rise to the 18 T cell receptor beta chains below, sequenced in a study of blood T cell repertoires in COVID-19. Method: immunoSEQ multiplex PCR; TCRdb's copy keeps in-frame clones and lacks some. This table holds about 260,000 clones, around nine tenths found once. Sequenced sample: peripheral blood. The receptor source for this set is a woman in her 30s with COVID-19, enrolled during active disease.

The rearrangement links TRBV28 to TRBJ2-5; TRBD1 matches 7 bases. The germline CDR1 and CDR2 sequences are MDHEN and SYDVKM. Germline trimming cut 6 bases from V and 4 bases from J; bases unmatched to any gene: 8. The CDR3 totals 14 residues. The CDR3 DNA sequence: TGTGCCAGCAGCTCGACAGGGAAGTTAGAGACCCAGTACTTC. Translating it yields CASSSTGKLETQYF.

V is TRBV27 and J is TRBJ2-7, with 7 bases identical to TRBD2. The CDR3 totals 15 residues. Germline V CDR1 and CDR2: MNHEY, SMNVEV (reference sequence). Trimming at V came to 6 bases and at J to 5 bases, leaving 13 bases not matched to a gene. CDR3 region: CASRQSGTTLHEQYF. As DNA, the CDR3 is TGTGCCAGCAGACAATCCGGGACTACCCTCCACGAGCAGTACTTC.

This sequence joins TRBV21-1 and TRBJ1-2. TRBV21-1 is an annotated pseudogene. This CDR3 has 16 residues. CDR3 sequence reads: CASSKRGGATVYGYTF. CDR3 bases: TGTGCCAGCAGCAAAAGGGGAGGGGCGACAGTTTATGGCTACACCTTC.

CDR3 sequence reads: CASSQDGGRAGRQPQHF. Written as DNA, the CDR3 is TGTGCCAGCAGCCAAGATGGCGGCAGGGCGGGACGACAGCCCCAGCATTTT. The V gene is TRBV3-1 (or the pseudogene TRBV3-2), the J gene TRBJ1-5, with D possibly being TRBD1 (5 bases). Germline loops: CDR1 LGHDT, CDR2 YNNKEL (reference sequence). The CDR3 spans 17 residues. V was trimmed by 0 bases and J by 7 bases, leaving 19 bases between them.

This sequence joins TRBV9 and TRBJ2-7, with 8 bases aligning to TRBD2. In germline, CDR1 is SGDLS, CDR2 YYNGEE. The CDR3 length is 16 residues. J lost 3 bases, V lost 0 bases, and 8 bases had no gene match. CDR3 bases: TGTGCCAGCAGCGTAGCGGGAGGGCCTGCTGGCTACGAGCAGTACTTC. Amino acids: CASSVAGGPAGYEQYF.

This chain links TRBV5-1 with TRBJ2-5, with no clear D. This CDR3 comprises 13 residues. Germline lookup yields CDR1 SGHRS and CDR2 YFSETQ. With 0 bases removed from V and 1 base from J, the gap between germline ends came to 4 bases. CDR3 bases: TGCGCCAGCAGCTTGGTTAGCCAAGAGACCCAGTACTTC. Protein: CASSLVSQETQYF.

The V call is TRBV5-4, the J call TRBJ2-1, with 10 bases that match TRBD2. This CDR3 spans 15 amino acids. Looked up from germline, CDR1 is SGHNT and CDR2 is YYREEE (reference sequence). V trimming: 1 base; J trimming: 4 bases; junction bases outside the gene matches: 2. CDR3 in amino acids: CASSLTSGMYNEQFF. DNA of the CDR3: TGTGCCAGCAGCTTGACTAGCGGGATGTACAATGAGCAGTTCTTC.

This chain uses TRBV3-1 (or the pseudogene TRBV3-2) with TRBJ2-3, with D unclear. The germline gives CDR1 LGHDT, CDR2 YNNKEL (reference sequence). CDR3 length: 14 residues. Trimming removed 2 bases at V and 2 bases at J, with 8 bases between. The CDR3 spells CASSQFVNTDTQYF. The DNA of the CDR3 is TGTGCCAGCAGCCAATTTGTCAACACAGATACGCAGTATTTT.

The chain joins TRBV4-1 to TRBJ1-5, with D uncertain. CDR1 and CDR2 (germline): MGHRA, YSYEKL. This CDR3 is built from 14 residues. Deletions cut 2 bases from V and 4 bases from J, with 9 bases between. CDR3 residues: CASSQLEGNQPQHF. The CDR3 nucleotides read TGCGCCAGCAGCCAACTGGAGGGAAATCAGCCCCAGCATTTT.

This chain uses TRBV5-1 with TRBJ1-6; D remains ambiguous. V lost 4 bases to trimming and J lost 5 bases, with 13 bases between them. Germline V lookup: CDR1 SGHRS, CDR2 YFSETQ. This CDR3 comprises 15 residues. The CDR3 here is CASSTSGKNNSPLHF. The DNA for the CDR3 is TGCGCCAGCAGCACATCGGGGAAGAATAATTCACCCCTCCACTTT.

A single count supports this clone. J is TRBJ1-3 and V is TRBV2, with no clear D. The CDR3 extends over 12 amino acids. V was cut by 8 bases and J by 0 bases, with 5 bases left in between. Germline CDR1 and CDR2: SNHLY and FYNNEI. DNA of the CDR3: TGTGCCAGCTCTCCCTCTGGAAACACCATATATTTT. Encoded protein: CASSPSGNTIYF. Supplemented by reference TRBV2 and TRBJ1-3, the full variable domain reads EPEVTQTPSHQVTQMGQEVILRCVPISNHLYFYWYRQILGQKVEFLVSFYNNEISEKSEIFDDQFSVERPDGSNFTLKIRSTKLEDSAMYFCASSPSGNTIYFGEGSWLTVV.

A few counts support this clone. Other DNA sequences from this sample encode an identical CDR3 as well. This chain links TRBV28 with TRBJ2-3, with a tentative D call TRBD2 (5 bases). Germline-derived CDR1 and CDR2 are MDHEN and SYDVKM. Trimming took off 2 bases at V and 0 bases at J, with 6 bases between the two ends. The CDR3 totals 14 residues. The CDR3 sequence is CASSLGGSTDTQYF. In DNA, the CDR3 is TGTGCCAGCAGTTTAGGAGGAAGCACAGATACGCAGTATTTT.

In DNA, the CDR3 is TGTGCCAGCGCCCCGGGACAAAGCTCCTACAATGAGCAGTTCTTC. It specifies CASAPGQSSYNEQFF. The gene calls are TRBV6-6 and TRBJ2-1; maybe TRBD1 (6 bases). From germline, CDR1 is MNHNY and CDR2 SVGAGI (reference sequence). V was pared by 8 bases and J by 0 bases, with 14 bases between. The CDR3 extends over 15 amino acids.

The chain combines TRBV7-9 with TRBJ2-1, with 7 bases matching TRBD2. CDR1 and CDR2 (germline): SEHNR, FQNEAQ (reference sequence). The V gene end was trimmed by 2 bases and the J gene end by 4 bases; junction bases not matched to a gene: 5. This CDR3 region has 15 residues. DNA for the CDR3: TGTGCCAGCAGCTTACCGGGAGGAAGGTACAATGAGCAGTTCTTC. Its translation is CASSLPGGRYNEQFF.

The chain is built from TRBV6-1 and TRBJ2-7, with D possibly being TRBD2 (5 bases). V was trimmed by 1 base and J by 4 bases, leaving 11 bases between them. The CDR3 sequence is 14 residues long. CDR1 and CDR2 (germline): MNHNS, SASEGT. The CDR3 loop is CASSEVATSYEQYF. The CDR3 DNA follows: TGTGCCAGCAGTGAAGTGGCTACTAGTTACGAGCAGTACTTC.

This chain connects TRBV19 to TRBJ2-7; TRBD1 is a possible D gene (5 bases). Germline V gene data show CDR1 as LNHDA and CDR2 as SQIVND (reference sequence). This CDR3 has 14 amino acids. V was shortened by 7 bases and J by 0 bases, with 13 bases between the two germline ends. The CDR3 loop is CASKPQDSSYEQYF. The CDR3 DNA follows: TGTGCCAGTAAACCACAGGATTCCTCCTACGAGCAGTACTTC.

The rearrangement uses TRBV9 and TRBJ2-1; 7 positions agree with TRBD2. CDR1 is SGDLS and CDR2 is YYNGEE in the germline V gene. The CDR3 has 16 amino acids. V lost 1 base and J lost 5; bases outside the gene matches: 9. The CDR3 sequence: CASSVSVGAGNNEQFF. DNA for the CDR3: TGTGCCAGCAGCGTAAGTGTAGGAGCGGGAAACAATGAGCAGTTCTTC. Complete variable domain (other parts from reference TRBV9 and TRBJ2-1): DSGVTQTPKHLITATGQRVTLRCSPRSGDLSVYWYQQSLDQGLQFLIQYYNGEERAKGNILERFSAQQFPDLHSELNLSSLELGDSALYFCASSVSVGAGNNEQFFGPGTRLTVL.

The V call is TRBV2, the J call TRBJ2-3, with D possibly TRBD1 on 6 matching bases. The V gene's germline CDR1 is SNHLY and CDR2 FYNNEI. The V end lost 6 bases, the J end lost 0 bases, and 13 bases lay between the germline ends. The CDR3 covers 15 residues. For the CDR3, the DNA is TGTGCCAGCAGAGGGGACATCTGGAGCACAGATACGCAGTATTTT. Translating it yields CASRGDIWSTDTQYF.